Following are 25 T cell receptor beta chains from one sample sequenced in a study of regulatory T cells. Overall study findings and caveats: Hydrophobic residues at CDR3 positions 6 and 7 were enriched in conventional CD4+ T cells of CD3G-deficient patients.

The PCR used 52 TRBV and 13 TRBJ primers. Sequenced by immunoSEQ multiplex PCR; TCRdb stores in-frame clones only, minus some. The sample lists about 15,000 clones, roughly 88% occurring once. Antigen specificity for these receptors is unknown. Specimen: conventional CD4+ T cells sorted from blood. The receptors were sampled from a person under 45 with CD3G deficiency.

The chain employs TRBV18 and TRBJ2-7, with 11 bases lining up with TRBD1. From germline, CDR1 is KGHSH and CDR2 LQKENI. The CDR3 length is 17 residues. Losses at the gene ends were 4 bases for V and 5 bases for J; bases not matched to a gene: 13. CDR3 nucleotide sequence: TGTGCCAGCTCACGCTTAATGCCGGGACAGGGGGGTAACGAGCAGTACTTC. This codes for CASSRLMPGQGGNEQYF.

The chain employs TRBV6-6 and TRBJ1-4, with a possible D match to TRBD1 (5 bases). V gave up 8 bases and J gave up 4 bases, with 11 bases separating them. This CDR3 region has 13 residues. Germline CDR1 and CDR2: MNHNY and SVGAGI (reference sequence). The CDR3 sequence: CASEGMLNEKLFF. As DNA, the CDR3 is TGTGCCAGCGAGGGGATGCTTAATGAAAAACTGTTTTTT.

The V call is TRBV28, the J call TRBJ2-7; TRBD1 aligns across 9 bases. CDR1 MDHEN and CDR2 SYDVKM come from the germline V gene. This CDR3 contains 15 residues. The trim removed 6 bases at V and 2 bases at J, leaving 8 bases unmatched. The DNA for the CDR3 is TGTGCCAGCAGAATTCGACAGGGGGAGGCCTACGAGCAGTACTTC. Its protein is CASRIRQGEAYEQYF.

CDR3 sequence: CASSTPAGGETQYF. The CDR3 DNA follows: TGTGCCAGCAGTACTCCCGCGGGGGGGGAGACCCAGTACTTC. This chain links TRBV28 with TRBJ2-5; 9 positions match TRBD2. The J segment lost 5 bases and the V segment lost 5 bases, leaving 6 bases of the junction unmatched. Per the germline V gene, CDR1 is MDHEN and CDR2 is SYDVKM. The CDR3 is 14 residues long.

The chain joins TRBV6-5 to TRBJ1-2; no clear D gene. The V gene lost 5 bases and the J gene lost 4 bases, with 14 bases spanning the gap. Germline V gene lookup returns CDR1 MNHEY and CDR2 SVGAGI. The CDR3 contains 14 residues. CDR3 region: CASSPVGFGYGYTF. In DNA form, the CDR3 reads TGTGCCAGCAGTCCCGTGGGTTTTGGCTATGGCTACACCTTC.

V and J are TRBV6-1 and TRBJ2-6, with D unclear. This CDR3 spans 18 amino acids. Germline lookup yields CDR1 MNHNS and CDR2 SASEGT. V lost 3 bases and J lost 5, with 20 bases in between. Here the CDR3 reads CASSDIRSAQSRANVLTF. Here the CDR3 DNA reads TGTGCCAGCAGTGACATTCGCTCTGCACAAAGTCGGGCCAACGTCCTGACTTTC.

This clone was detected once. The CDR3 protein is CASSQTGTYEQYF. The DNA of the CDR3 is TGTGCCAGCAGTCAGACTGGGACCTACGAGCAGTACTTC. The gene calls are TRBV28 and TRBJ2-7, with D unresolved. Germline loops: CDR1 MDHEN, CDR2 SYDVKM. The CDR3 length is 13 residues. Deletions cut 5 bases from V and 2 bases from J, with 10 bases between. The full variable domain, in which reference TRBV28 and TRBJ2-7 provide the parts outside the CDR3, is DVKVTQSSRYLVKRTGEKVFLECVQDMDHENMFWYRQDPGLGLRLIYFSYDVKMKEKGDIPEGYSVSREKKERFSLILESASTNQTSMYLCASSQTGTYEQYFGPGTRLTVT.

For the CDR3, the DNA is TGTGCCAGCAGCTTATCCCGGGCGCCGGCAGATACGCAGTATTTT. Its translation is CASSLSRAPADTQYF. The rearrangement links TRBV7-2 to TRBJ2-3; D not certain. With 2 bases removed from V and 4 bases from J, the gap between germline ends came to 13 bases. Germline loops: CDR1 SGHTA, CDR2 FQGNSA. The CDR3 totals 15 residues. The full variable domain, its missing parts supplied by reference TRBV7-2 and TRBJ2-3, is GAGVSQSPSNKVTEKGKDVELRCDPISGHTALYWYRQSLGQGLEFLIYFQGNSAPDKSGLPSDRFSAERTGGSVSTLTIQRTQQEDSAVYLCASSLSRAPADTQYFGPGTRLTVL.

The sample holds a few counts of this clone. The chain carries TRBV6-1 and TRBJ1-1; 7 nucleotides align to TRBD1. V lost 4 bases, J lost 5 bases, and 13 bases stayed unmatched. From germline, CDR1 is MNHNS and CDR2 SASEGT. CDR3 length: 16 residues. The CDR3 sequence: CASSVGQVRVGTEAFF. CDR3 coding DNA: TGTGCCAGCAGTGTAGGACAGGTCAGAGTGGGGACTGAAGCTTTCTTT.

The V gene is TRBV7-9, the J gene TRBJ2-3, with TRBD2 matching 11 bases. The CDR3 is 18 residues long. V was pared by 5 bases and J by 2 bases, with 12 bases of the junction left unmatched. CDR1 and CDR2 from the germline V gene are SEHNR and FQNEAQ (reference sequence). Written as DNA, the CDR3 is TGTGCCAGCAGCGCTCTCCCCCTACTAGCGGGGGTCACAGATACGCAGTATTTT. Its translation: CASSALPLLAGVTDTQYF.

The rearrangement links TRBV9 to TRBJ1-2; TRBD1 agrees at 10 bases. This CDR3 contains 14 residues. V lost 0 bases, J lost 9 bases, and 5 bases stayed unmatched. Per the germline V gene, CDR1 is SGDLS and CDR2 is YYNGEE. The CDR3 sequence is CASSVGQGAVSYTF. CDR3 nucleotide sequence: TGTGCCAGCAGCGTAGGACAGGGGGCGGTTAGCTACACCTTC.

This clone has a single count. The V call is TRBV5-4, the J call TRBJ2-7; tentative D call: TRBD2 (6 bases). This CDR3 region has 13 residues. V was clipped by 5 bases and J by 2 bases, with 11 bases between them. Germline values: CDR1 SGHNT, CDR2 YYREEE (reference sequence). The CDR3 nucleotides read TGTGCCAGCAGAATACTAGCAACCTACGAGCAGTACTTC. Residues: CASRILATYEQYF.

The chain has TRBV6-1 and TRBJ1-1; 9 nucleotides align to TRBD1. J gave up 4 bases and V 7 bases, and 7 bases lay outside the gene matches. Germline loops: CDR1 MNHNS, CDR2 SASEGT. The CDR3 is made up of 14 amino acids. The CDR3 here is CASTTDRGATEAFF. The CDR3 DNA reads TGTGCCAGCACCACCGACAGGGGGGCCACTGAAGCTTTCTTT.

V is TRBV28 and J is TRBJ1-2; D is unclear. Trimming pared 5 bases from V and 2 bases from J, leaving 6 bases between. CDR3 length: 12 residues. Germline assignment: CDR1 MDHEN and CDR2 SYDVKM. In DNA form, the CDR3 reads TGTGCCAGCAGTCGAATAAACTATGGCTACACCTTC. Translated, it gives CASSRINYGYTF.

The V gene is TRBV5-1, the J gene TRBJ2-1, with 7 positions matching TRBD1. From germline, CDR1 is SGHRS and CDR2 YFSETQ. V lost 5 bases, J lost 6 bases, and 5 bases stayed unmatched. The CDR3 is 13 amino acids. CDR3 residues: CASSVGGRNEQFF. Here the CDR3 DNA reads TGCGCCAGCAGTGTAGGGGGCCGCAATGAGCAGTTCTTC.

V and J are TRBV19 and TRBJ1-2; D call uncertain. This CDR3 is 17 amino acids long. V was pared by 6 bases and J by 4 bases, with 24 bases between. Per the germline V gene, CDR1 is LNHDA and CDR2 is SQIVND (reference sequence). The CDR3 loop reads CASRSSLRGRISYGYTF. DNA for the CDR3: TGTGCCAGTAGATCATCCCTCCGAGGGAGAATTTCCTATGGCTACACCTTC.

The gene calls are TRBV6-6 and TRBJ2-7, with unresolved D. The CDR3 totals 13 residues. V lost 3 bases and J lost 6, with 12 bases in between. Germline loops: CDR1 MNHNY, CDR2 SVGAGI (reference sequence). In DNA, the CDR3 is TGTGCCAGCAGTTATGACGGTTGGTTCGAGCAGTACTTC. It codes for CASSYDGWFEQYF.

V and J are TRBV11-2 and TRBJ1-6, with D perhaps TRBD1 (5 bases). Trimming took off 3 bases at V and 10 bases at J, with 13 bases between the two ends. This CDR3 contains 14 residues. CDR1 and CDR2 from the germline V gene are SGHAT and FQNNGV. CDR3 sequence reads: CASSLRGKTSPLHF. The CDR3 coding sequence is TGTGCCAGCAGCTTGAGGGGAAAGACCTCACCCCTCCACTTT.

The chain recombines TRBV28 with TRBJ1-2, with D possibly being TRBD1 (5 bases). The CDR3 is made up of 11 amino acids. Between the trimmed V and J ends, which lost 6 bases and 14 bases, there was a span of 16 bases. Germline assignment: CDR1 MDHEN and CDR2 SYDVKM. CDR3 bases: TGTGCCAGCAGCCGTACGGGGACTCAAACCTTC. It specifies CASSRTGTQTF.

The gene calls are TRBV6-1 and TRBJ2-7; D is perhaps TRBD1 (6 bases). The germline gives CDR1 MNHNS, CDR2 SASEGT. The CDR3 covers 17 residues. V was cut by 0 bases and J by 2 bases, with 17 bases left in between. The CDR3 here is CASSEALQGHRAYEQYF. CDR3 nucleotide sequence: TGTGCCAGCAGTGAAGCGCTCCAGGGACATCGCGCCTACGAGCAGTACTTC.

This rearrangement joins TRBV29-1 to TRBJ2-5; 8 bases line up with TRBD2. Germline values: CDR1 SQVTM, CDR2 ANQGSEA. After removal of 4 bases from V and 2 bases from J, the junction contained 15 bases not matched to a gene. This CDR3 comprises 17 residues. CDR3 amino acids: CSVGGGRHSRIQETQYF. CDR3 DNA sequence: TGCAGCGTTGGCGGCGGGAGGCACTCTCGAATACAAGAGACCCAGTACTTC.

The CDR3 DNA is TGCAGTGCCGGAGGAGGAGATACGCAGTATTTT. Residues: CSAGGGDTQYF. This sequence joins TRBV20-1 and TRBJ2-3, with D tentatively TRBD2 (5 bases). This CDR3 has 11 amino acids. The germline V and J ends were trimmed by 6 bases and 5 bases, with 9 bases remaining between them. CDR1 and CDR2 (germline): DFQATT, SNEGSKA (reference sequence).

This clone was picked up one time. This chain uses TRBV5-1 with TRBJ2-3, with TRBD1 identical over 7 bases. The germline gives CDR1 SGHRS, CDR2 YFSETQ. The J segment lost 2 bases and the V segment lost 0 bases, leaving 3 bases of the junction unmatched. This CDR3 has 15 residues. The CDR3, as DNA: TGCGCCAGCAGCTTGGGACAGGGAAACACAGATACGCAGTATTTT. Translating it yields CASSLGQGNTDTQYF.

The rearrangement joins TRBV28 to TRBJ1-1; D gene ambiguous. Germline CDR1 reads MDHEN; CDR2 reads SYDVKM. CDR3 length: 13 residues. Between the trimmed V and J ends, which lost 4 bases and 4 bases, there was a span of 10 bases. CDR3: CASSSGGFTEAFF. The CDR3 DNA sequence: TGTGCCAGCAGTTCGGGTGGTTTCACTGAAGCTTTCTTT.

The V and J genes are TRBV7-9 and TRBJ1-1; D gene uncertain. Germline V gene sequence: CDR1 SEHNR, CDR2 FQNEAQ (reference sequence). This CDR3 has 13 residues. V was pared by 1 base and J by 10 bases, with 13 bases between. CDR3: CASSLDERSGAFF. The CDR3 nucleotides read TGTGCCAGCAGCTTAGACGAGAGGTCAGGAGCTTTCTTT.